This T cell receptor beta chain was captured in a study of cytomegalovirus exposure and HLA in healthy donors. CDR1 MGHRA and CDR2 YSYEKL come from the germline V gene. The CDR3 length is 14 residues. V was shortened by 2 bases and J by 9 bases, with 13 bases between the two germline ends. A note on this clone: Its antigen is still unknown.

Study-wide results and caveats: Published work reported that the classifier diagnosed cytomegalovirus status with high specificity and sensitivity.

PCR primers comprised 60 Vbeta and 13 Jbeta primers. Assay: immunoSEQ multiplex PCR; the TCRdb copy retains only in-frame clones and omits some. The sample shows about 210,000 clones, roughly 86% of them seen only once. The source of this sequence is a man aged 35 to 55 in good health and CMV-seropositive. The sample was PBMCs. V is TRBV4-1 and J is TRBJ2-2; TRBD1 might be the D (5 bases). CDR3 sequence: CASSQTERGRELFF. The CDR3 DNA is TGCGCCAGCAGCCAAACTGAAAGGGGCCGGGAGCTGTTTTTT.